This T cell receptor beta chain derives from a study of CD8 T cells in Susac syndrome. Study information: Among the Susac syndrome patients who underwent sequencing, about six had clinically active disease, while fewer than ten of them were in remission.

This clonotype was seen only once. Germline loops: CDR1 MGHRA, CDR2 YSYEKL. Trimming cost V 2 bases and J 7 bases, with 13 bases left between them. CDR3 size: 14 residues. With random hexamers, reverse transcription was performed on 0.5 to 1 ug of RNA. Amplification of TCR beta CDR3 used immunoSEQ multiplex PCR across 54 Vbeta and 13 Jbeta. TCRdb redid the calling of the immunoSEQ multiplex PCR reads with MiXCR, one entry per CDR3 protein. There are 110,000 to 150,000 distinct CDR3 sequences in the sample; approximately 94% occur only once, and approximately 0.08% lies in the top ten. Purification of the CD8+ and CD4+ T cells relied on negative isolation, and TEMRA cells underwent FACS enrichment.

The sequencing input was CD4+ T cells from PBMCs. The V and J genes are TRBV4-1 and TRBJ2-3, with D possibly TRBD2 on 5 matching bases. The origin of this receptor is a human donor with Susac syndrome. This CDR3 reads CASSQPLRGNTQYF. DNA for the CDR3: TGCGCCAGCAGCCAACCCCTCCGGGGAAATACGCAGTATTTT.